The T cell receptor beta chain described here comes from a study of cytomegalovirus exposure and HLA in healthy donors. While the first cohort had over 650 subjects, the donors belonged to the separate validation cohort of 100 to 150 subjects. There are a few counts of this clone. The repertoire was sequenced with immunoSEQ multiplex PCR; TCRdb's copy has only in-frame clones and lacks some. The sample has 120,000 or so clones, approximately 90% seen once. This TCR derives from a woman between 18 and 29 years old in good health and CMV-seronegative. Source material: PBMCs.

This chain's CDR3 is CASSEAGTFGYTF. In nucleotides, the CDR3 is TGTGCCAGCAGTGAAGCGGGCACCTTCGGCTACACCTTC. The J gene is TRBJ1-2, the V gene TRBV2; D unresolved. CDR1 SNHLY and CDR2 FYNNEI come from the germline V gene. The CDR3 is 13 residues long. Trimming removed 0 bases from V and 8 bases from J, with 10 bases in between.